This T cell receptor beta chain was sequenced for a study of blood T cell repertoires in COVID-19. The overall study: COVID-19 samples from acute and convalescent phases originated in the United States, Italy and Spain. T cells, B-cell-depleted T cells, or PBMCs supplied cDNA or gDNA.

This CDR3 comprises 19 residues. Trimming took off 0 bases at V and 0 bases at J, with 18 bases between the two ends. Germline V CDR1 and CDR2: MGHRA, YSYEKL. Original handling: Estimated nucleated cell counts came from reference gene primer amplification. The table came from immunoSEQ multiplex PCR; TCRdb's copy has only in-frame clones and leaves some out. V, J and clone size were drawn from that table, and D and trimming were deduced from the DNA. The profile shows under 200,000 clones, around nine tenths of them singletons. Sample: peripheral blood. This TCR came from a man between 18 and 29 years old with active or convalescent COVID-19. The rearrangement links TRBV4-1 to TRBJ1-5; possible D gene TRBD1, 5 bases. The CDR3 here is CASSQEGYRSYNSNQPQHF. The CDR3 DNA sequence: TGCGCCAGCAGCCAAGAGGGGTACAGGTCCTACAATAGCAATCAGCCCCAGCATTTT.